This entry features one TCR beta chain sequence. The sample is drawn from a study of T cell changes during pregnancy in multiple sclerosis. Generated by immunoSEQ multiplex PCR, the TCRdb table keeps only in-frame clones and is missing some. The sample holds some 41,000 clones, about 88% seen once. The receptor was derived from a female donor with multiple sclerosis, enrolled in a pregnancy study. The sequencing here drew on CD4+ T cells from peripheral blood mononuclear cells, taken after pregnancy.

In DNA, the CDR3 is TGTGCCAGTAGTCAAATAAGGGAGGATGAGCAGTTCTTC. Its translation is CASSQIREDEQFF. The rearrangement uses TRBV19 and TRBJ2-1, with D tentatively TRBD2 (6 bases). CDR3 length equals 13 residues. V gave up 5 bases and J gave up 8 bases, with 13 bases separating them. In germline, CDR1 is LNHDA, CDR2 SQIVND (reference sequence).